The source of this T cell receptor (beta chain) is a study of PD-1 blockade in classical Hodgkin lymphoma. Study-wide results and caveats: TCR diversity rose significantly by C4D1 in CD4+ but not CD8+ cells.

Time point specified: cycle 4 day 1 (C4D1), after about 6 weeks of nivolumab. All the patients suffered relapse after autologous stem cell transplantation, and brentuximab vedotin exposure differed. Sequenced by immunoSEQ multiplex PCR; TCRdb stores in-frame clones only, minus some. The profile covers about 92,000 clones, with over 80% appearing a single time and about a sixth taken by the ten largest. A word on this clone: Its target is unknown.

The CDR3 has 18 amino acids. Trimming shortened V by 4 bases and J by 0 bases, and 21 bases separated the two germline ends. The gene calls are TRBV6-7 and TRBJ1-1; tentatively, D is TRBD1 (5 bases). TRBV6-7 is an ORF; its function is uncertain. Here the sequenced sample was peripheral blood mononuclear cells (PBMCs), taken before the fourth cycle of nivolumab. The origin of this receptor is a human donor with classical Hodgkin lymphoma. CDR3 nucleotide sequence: TGTGCCAGCAGTTTATTGGGTGGGGCACCACTTATGAACACTGAAGCTTTCTTT. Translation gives CASSLLGGAPLMNTEAFF.